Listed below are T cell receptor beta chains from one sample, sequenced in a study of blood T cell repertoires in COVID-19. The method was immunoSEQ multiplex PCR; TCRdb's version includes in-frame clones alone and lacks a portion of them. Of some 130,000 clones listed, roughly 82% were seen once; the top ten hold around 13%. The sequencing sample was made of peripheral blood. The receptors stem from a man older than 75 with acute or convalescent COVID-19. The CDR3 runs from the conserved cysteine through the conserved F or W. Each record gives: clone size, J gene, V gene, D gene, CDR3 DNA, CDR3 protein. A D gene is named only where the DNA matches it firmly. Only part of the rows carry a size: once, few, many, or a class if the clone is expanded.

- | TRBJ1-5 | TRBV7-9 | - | TGTGCCAGCAGCTTACGGGGGGGGGCGGATCAGCCCCAGCATTTT | CASSLRGGADQPQHF
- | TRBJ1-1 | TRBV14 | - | TGTGCCAGCAGCCAAGAACAGCCGAGTTCTGAAGCTTTCTTT | CASSQEQPSSEAFF
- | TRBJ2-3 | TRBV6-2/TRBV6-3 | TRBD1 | TGTGCCAGCAGTGACAGGGGACCTCCCCTCTCAGATACGCAGTATTTT | CASSDRGPPLSDTQYF
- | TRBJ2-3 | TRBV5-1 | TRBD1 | TGCGCCAGCACCCCGGGACAGGGGAAAGATACGCAGTATTTT | CASTPGQGKDTQYF
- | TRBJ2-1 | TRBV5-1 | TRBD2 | TGCGCCAGCAGCTTGGATGGGACTAGCGGGGGGCGTGAGCAGTTCTTC | CASSLDGTSGGREQFF
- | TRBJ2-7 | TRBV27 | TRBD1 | TGTGCCAGCAGACCCTGGACAGGGGGCTACGAGCAGTACTTC | CASRPWTGGYEQYF
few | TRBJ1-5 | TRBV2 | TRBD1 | TGTGCCAGCAATGGGGACAGGGGAAGGGCCCAGCATTTT | CASNGDRGRAQHF
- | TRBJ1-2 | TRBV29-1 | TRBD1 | TGCAGCGTTGATGCAGGGGGAGGCTACACCTTC | CSVDAGGGYTF
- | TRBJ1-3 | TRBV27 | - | TGTGCCAGCAAGGATAAATCCAGGGAAAGCTCTGGAAACACCATATATTTT | CASKDKSRESSGNTIYF
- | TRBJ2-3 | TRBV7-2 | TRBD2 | TGTGCCAGCAGCTTAGCGCGGGGGGGGCGTAGCACAGATACGCAGTATTTT | CASSLARGGRSTDTQYF
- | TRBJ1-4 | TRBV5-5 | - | TGTGCCAGCAGCTCGGTGACAGGTCTCACCGCTAATGAAAAACTGTTTTTT | CASSSVTGLTANEKLFF
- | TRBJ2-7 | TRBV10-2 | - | TGCGCCAGCTCCCTCAGGGGGGCCACCTACGAGCAGTACTTC | CASSLRGATYEQYF
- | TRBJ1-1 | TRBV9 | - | TGTGCCAGCAGCGACCTTACAGGAGAGAATGGTGGAGCTTTCTTT | CASSDLTGENGGAFF
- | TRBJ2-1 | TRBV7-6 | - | TGTGCCAGCAGTCGGACAGACTCCTACAATGAGCAGTTCTTC | CASSRTDSYNEQFF
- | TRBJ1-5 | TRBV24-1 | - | TGTGCCACCAGTGATTTGGGGAGAAATCAGCCCCAGCATTTT | CATSDLGRNQPQHF
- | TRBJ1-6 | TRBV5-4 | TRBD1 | TGTGCCAGCAGCCGAGACAGGGGAAATTCACCCCTCCACTTT | CASSRDRGNSPLHF
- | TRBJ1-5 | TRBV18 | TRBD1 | TGTGCCAGCTCACCGGACAGGAGCAATCAGCCCCAGCATTTT | CASSPDRSNQPQHF
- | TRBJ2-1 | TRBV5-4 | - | TGTGCCAGCAGGGCGGGACCACCCGATGAGCAGTTCTTC | CASRAGPPDEQFF
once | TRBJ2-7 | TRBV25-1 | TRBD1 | TGTGCCAGCACGACTTGGACAGGCAATTCCTACGAGCAGTACTTC | CASTTWTGNSYEQYF
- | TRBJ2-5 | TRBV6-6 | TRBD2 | TGTGCCAGCAGCACCGGGACTAGCGGGGAGACCCAGTACTTC | CASSTGTSGETQYF
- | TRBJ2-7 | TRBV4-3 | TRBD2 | TGCGCCAGCAGCCGGACTAGCGGGGACGAGCAGTACTTC | CASSRTSGDEQYF
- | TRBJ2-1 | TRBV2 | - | TGTGCCAGCAGTGAAGCGGTAGTTAATGAGCAGTTCTTC | CASSEAVVNEQFF
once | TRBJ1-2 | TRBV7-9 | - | TGTGCCAGCAGCCTGCCCGTTTCGGGGGTCTCCTATGGCTACACCTTC | CASSLPVSGVSYGYTF
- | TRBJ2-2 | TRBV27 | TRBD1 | TGTGCCAGCAGGGGGACAGGGGAAGTCGGGGAGCTGTTTTTT | CASRGTGEVGELFF
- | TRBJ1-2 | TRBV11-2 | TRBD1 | TGTGCCAGCAGCCTAGGGACAGGCCACTATGGCTACACCTTC | CASSLGTGHYGYTF
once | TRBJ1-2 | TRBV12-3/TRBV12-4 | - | TGTGCCAGCAGCTCCGACTCTAACTATGGCTACACCTTC | CASSSDSNYGYTF
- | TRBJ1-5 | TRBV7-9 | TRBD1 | TGTGCCAGCAGCTCCACAGGGGGCAATCAGCCCCAGCATTTT | CASSSTGGNQPQHF
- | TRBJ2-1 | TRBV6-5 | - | TGTGCCAGCAGCCGGGACTACAATGAGCAGTTCTTC | CASSRDYNEQFF
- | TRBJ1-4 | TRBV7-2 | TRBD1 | TGTGCCAGCAGCTTAGCGACAGGGATTGGCGAAAAACTGTTTTTT | CASSLATGIGEKLFF
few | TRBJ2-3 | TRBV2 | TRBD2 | TGTGCCAGCAGTGGGCGTAGCGGGGGGACAGATACGCAGTATTTT | CASSGRSGGTDTQYF
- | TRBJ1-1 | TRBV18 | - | TGTGCCAGCTCACCAGGATCAGACATTAACACTGAAGCTTTCTTT | CASSPGSDINTEAFF
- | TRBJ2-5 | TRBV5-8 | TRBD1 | TGTGCCAGCAGGACAGGGTCAGGGGAGACCCAGTACTTC | CASRTGSGETQYF
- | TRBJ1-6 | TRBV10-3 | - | TGTGCCATCAGTGAGAGGGGGAAGGGTTCTAATTCACCCCTCCACTTT | CAISERGKGSNSPLHF
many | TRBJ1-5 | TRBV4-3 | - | TGCGCCAGCAGCCAAGATCTTGGGGGGGCTGATCAGCCCCAGCATTTT | CASSQDLGGADQPQHF
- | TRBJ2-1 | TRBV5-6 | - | TGTGCCAGCAGCAGGCGGGGAGAGCAGTTCTTC | CASSRRGEQFF
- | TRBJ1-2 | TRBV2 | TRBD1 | TGTGCCAGTCATTTGACAGGGCATAACTATGGCTACACCTTC | CASHLTGHNYGYTF
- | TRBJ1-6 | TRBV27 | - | TGTGCCAGCAGCTCGTCGGTTCGCTCACCCCTCCACTTT | CASSSSVRSPLHF
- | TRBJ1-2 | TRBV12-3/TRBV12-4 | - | TGTGCCAGCAGTTTCGCAGGGAGGGGTGGCTACACCTTC | CASSFAGRGGYTF
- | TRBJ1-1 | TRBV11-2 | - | TGTGCCAGCAGCCTCGGGTCCCGCAATGAAGCTTTCTTT | CASSLGSRNEAFF
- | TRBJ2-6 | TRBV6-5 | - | TGTGCCAGCAGTTATCGGGGAGACTCTGGGGCCAACGTCCTGACTTTC | CASSYRGDSGANVLTF
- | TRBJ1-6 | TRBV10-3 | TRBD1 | TGTGCCATCGGAGACAGGGGGCGTAATTCACCCCTCCACTTT | CAIGDRGRNSPLHF
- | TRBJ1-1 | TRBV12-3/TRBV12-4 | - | TGTGCCAGCAGTTTGCGGGGGGCTGAAGCTTTCTTT | CASSLRGAEAFF
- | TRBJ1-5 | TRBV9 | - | TGTGCCAGCAGTTATGGGGAGGACAATCAGCCCCAGCATTTT | CASSYGEDNQPQHF
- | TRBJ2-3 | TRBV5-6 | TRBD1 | TGTGCCAGCAGCAAGGACAGGGGTGGCACAGATACGCAGTATTTT | CASSKDRGGTDTQYF
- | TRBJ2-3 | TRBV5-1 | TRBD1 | TGCGCCACCACGGGGACAGCAAGCACAGATACGCAGTATTTT | CATTGTASTDTQYF
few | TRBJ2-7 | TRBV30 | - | TGTGCCTGGAGGGCAGGGAACTCCTACGAGCAGTACTTC | CAWRAGNSYEQYF
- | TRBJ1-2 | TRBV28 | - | TGTGCCAGCAGGCCACAGGGTTCCTATGGCTACACCTTC | CASRPQGSYGYTF
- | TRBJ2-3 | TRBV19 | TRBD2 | TGTGCCAGTAGTATCGACGGGAGGGATACGCAGTATTTT | CASSIDGRDTQYF
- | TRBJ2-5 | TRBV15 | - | TGTGCCACCAGTTTGCGTCCGCTAGAGCCTCCATGGGAGACCCAGTACTTC | CATSLRPLEPPWETQYF
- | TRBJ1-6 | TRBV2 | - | TGTGCCAGCAGCGGACTAACCTGGGGGGATTCACCCCTCCACTTT | CASSGLTWGDSPLHF
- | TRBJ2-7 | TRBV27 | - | TGTGCCAGCAGTTCATCAACAGGGCCAACTTACGAGCAGTACTTC | CASSSSTGPTYEQYF
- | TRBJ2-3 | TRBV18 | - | TGTGCCAGCTCACCACCGGGGGGGCCCCCAGATACGCAGTATTTT | CASSPPGGPPDTQYF
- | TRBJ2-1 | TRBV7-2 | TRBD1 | TGTGCCAGCAGCTTTGGGACAGGGGGTACCGGGCAGTTCTTC | CASSFGTGGTGQFF
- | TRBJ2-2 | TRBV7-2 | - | TGTGCCAGCACCCCTAGGGGAGGGGGTTTGTCCGCCGGGGAGCTGTTTTTT | CASTPRGGGLSAGELFF
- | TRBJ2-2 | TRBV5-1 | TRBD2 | TGCGCCAGCAGCTCCACTACCGGACTAGCGGGGGGTACCGGGGAGCTGTTTTTT | CASSSTTGLAGGTGELFF
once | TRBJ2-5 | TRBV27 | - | TGTGCCAGCAGTTTATCGGGGGGAGGAGAGACCCAGTACTTC | CASSLSGGGETQYF
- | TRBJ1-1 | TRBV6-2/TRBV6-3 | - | TGTGCCAGCAGTAACTTCAGGGTGGAAGCTTTCTTT | CASSNFRVEAFF
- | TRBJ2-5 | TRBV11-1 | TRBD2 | TGTGCCAGCAGCTTCCCACCTGGGGGGGAAGAAGAGACCCAGTACTTC | CASSFPPGGEEETQYF
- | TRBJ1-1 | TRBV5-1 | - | TGCGCCAGCAGCTTGGAGGGGAAGCACACTGAAGCTTTCTTT | CASSLEGKHTEAFF